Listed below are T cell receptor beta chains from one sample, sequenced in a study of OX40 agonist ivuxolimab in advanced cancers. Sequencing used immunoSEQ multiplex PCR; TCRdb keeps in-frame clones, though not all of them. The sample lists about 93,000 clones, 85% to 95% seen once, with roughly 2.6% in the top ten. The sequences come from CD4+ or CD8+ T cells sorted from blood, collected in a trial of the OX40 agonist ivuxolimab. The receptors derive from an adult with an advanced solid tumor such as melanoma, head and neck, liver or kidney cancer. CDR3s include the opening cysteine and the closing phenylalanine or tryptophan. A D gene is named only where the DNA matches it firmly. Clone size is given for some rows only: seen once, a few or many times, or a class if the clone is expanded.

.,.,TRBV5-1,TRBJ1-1,CASSLRWEQAEAFF,TGCGCCAGCAGCTTAAGGTGGGAGCAGGCTGAAGCTTTCTTT
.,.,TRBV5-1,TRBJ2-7,CASSLAQQYEQYF,TGCGCCAGCAGCTTGGCTCAGCAATACGAGCAGTACTTC
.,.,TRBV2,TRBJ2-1,CASRDPGQSYNEQFF,TGTGCCAGCAGGGACCCGGGACAATCCTACAATGAGCAGTTCTTC
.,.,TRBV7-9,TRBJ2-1,CASRSTVDGRNEQFF,TGTGCCAGCAGATCCACCGTGGACGGTAGGAATGAGCAGTTCTTC
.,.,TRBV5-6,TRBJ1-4,CASSLSRSLRELFF,TGTGCCAGCAGCCTTTCCCGGAGTCTTAGGGAACTGTTTTTT
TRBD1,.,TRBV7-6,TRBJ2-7,CASSLALGQGFHEQYF,TGTGCCAGCAGCTTAGCGCTGGGACAGGGTTTCCACGAGCAGTACTTC
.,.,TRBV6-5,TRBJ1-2,CASSYAQGMGYGYTF,TGTGCCAGCAGTTACGCTCAGGGGATGGGCTATGGCTACACCTTC
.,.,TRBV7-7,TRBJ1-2,CASSSQRGANDGYTF,TGTGCTAGCAGCTCCCAACGGGGGGCGAATGATGGCTACACCTTC
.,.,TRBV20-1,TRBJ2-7,CSARGGAEQYF,TGCAGTGCTAGAGGAGGCGCCGAGCAGTACTTC
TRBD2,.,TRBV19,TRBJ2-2,CASEMVAGGELFF,TGTGCCAGTGAAATGGTAGCGGGCGGGGAGCTGTTTTTT
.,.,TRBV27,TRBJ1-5,CASSLTTGSNQPQHF,TGTGCCAGCAGTTTAACCACAGGGTCGAATCAGCCCCAGCATTTT
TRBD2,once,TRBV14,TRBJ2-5,CASSQFSGTQETQYF,TGTGCCAGCAGCCAATTTAGCGGGACTCAAGAGACCCAGTACTTC
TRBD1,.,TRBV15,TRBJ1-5,CATSRKLPTGNQPQHF,TGTGCCACCAGCAGAAAGCTCCCGACAGGGAATCAGCCCCAGCATTTT
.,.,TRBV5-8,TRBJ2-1,CASSLWGNEQFF,TGTGCCAGCAGCTTATGGGGCAATGAGCAGTTCTTC
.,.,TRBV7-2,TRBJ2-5,CASSARDAYSSRRQETQYF,TGTGCCAGCAGCGCCCGGGACGCATATTCTTCACGACGCCAAGAGACCCAGTACTTC
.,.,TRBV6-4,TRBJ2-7,CASSPGFLFEQYF,TGTGCCAGCAGCCCCGGATTTCTGTTCGAGCAGTACTTC
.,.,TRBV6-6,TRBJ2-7,CASSYGQGSYEQYF,TGTGCCAGCAGTTACGGTCAGGGTTCTTACGAGCAGTACTTC
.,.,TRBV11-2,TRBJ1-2,CASSGDHYGYTF,TGTGCCAGCAGCGGAGACCACTATGGCTACACCTTC
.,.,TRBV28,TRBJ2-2,CASSLSEGRTRGELFF,TGTGCCAGCAGTTTATCGGAGGGCCGAACGAGGGGGGAGCTGTTTTTT
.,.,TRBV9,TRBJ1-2,CASSAHVTEGNYGYTF,TGTGCCAGCAGCGCCCACGTGACAGAAGGGAACTATGGCTACACCTTC
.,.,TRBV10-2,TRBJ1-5,CASSESTTRERQPQHF,TGCGCCAGCAGTGAGTCAACGACCAGGGAGAGGCAGCCCCAGCATTTT
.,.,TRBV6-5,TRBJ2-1,CASRQSYNEQFF,TGTGCCAGCAGACAGTCGTACAATGAGCAGTTCTTC
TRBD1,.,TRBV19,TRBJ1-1,CASAQGGVAEAFF,TGTGCCAGCGCGCAGGGGGGGGTAGCTGAAGCTTTCTTT
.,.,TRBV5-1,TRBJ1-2,CASSLVGDSYGYTF,TGCGCCAGCAGCCTTGTGGGGGACTCCTATGGCTACACCTTC
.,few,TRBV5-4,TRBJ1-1,CASIFGQEAFF,.
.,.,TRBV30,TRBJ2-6,CAWSRRGDGANVLTF,TGTGCCTGGAGTAGGAGGGGGGACGGGGCCAACGTCCTGACTTTC
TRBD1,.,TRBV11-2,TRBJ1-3,CASSPKPGTGHTIYF,TGTGCCAGCAGCCCTAAACCCGGGACAGGCCACACCATATATTTT
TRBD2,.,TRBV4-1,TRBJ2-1,CASSLVWSGRPPGSEQFF,TGCGCCAGCAGCCTAGTATGGAGCGGGAGGCCCCCCGGTAGTGAGCAGTTCTTC
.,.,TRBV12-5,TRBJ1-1,CASGLGDTEAFF,TGTGCTAGTGGTTTGGGGGATACTGAAGCTTTCTTT
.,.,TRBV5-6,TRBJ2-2,CASSLGGVSGELFF,TGTGCCAGCAGCTTGGGAGGGGTCTCAGGGGAGCTGTTTTTT
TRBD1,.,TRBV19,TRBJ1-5,CASSIGTGGHQPQHF,TGTGCCAGTAGTATAGGGACAGGGGGCCATCAGCCCCAGCATTTT
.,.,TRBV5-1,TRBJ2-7,CASSSPEGGGCYEQYF,TGCGCCAGCAGCTCCCCTGAGGGGGGGGGATGCTACGAGCAGTACTTC
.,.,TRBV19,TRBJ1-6,CASMDYNSPLHF,TGTGCCAGTATGGACTATAATTCACCCCTCCACTTT
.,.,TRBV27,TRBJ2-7,CASSSGQLGEQYF,TGTGCCAGCAGTTCCGGACAGCTTGGCGAGCAGTACTTC
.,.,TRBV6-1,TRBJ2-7,CASRLSRQETNEQYF,TGTGCCAGCAGACTATCACGCCAGGAAACCAACGAGCAGTACTTC
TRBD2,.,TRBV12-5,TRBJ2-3,CASGLVTLAGGRTDTQYF,TGTGCTAGTGGTTTGGTAACGCTAGCGGGGGGCCGCACAGATACGCAGTATTTT
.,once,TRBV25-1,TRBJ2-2,CASSDPGHQINTGELFF,TGTGCCAGCAGTGACCCGGGACACCAAATTAACACCGGGGAGCTGTTTTTT
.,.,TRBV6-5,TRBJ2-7,CASREPPGGEQYF,TGTGCCAGCAGAGAGCCACCAGGGGGGGAGCAGTACTTC
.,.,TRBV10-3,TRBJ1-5,CAISDGPHHIPGGGGQPQHF,TGTGCCATCAGTGACGGTCCCCATCATATTCCGGGTGGGGGCGGTCAGCCCCAGCATTTT
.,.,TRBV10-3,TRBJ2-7,CAISESGHQYEQYF,TGTGCCATCAGTGAGTCGGGACACCAGTACGAGCAGTACTTC
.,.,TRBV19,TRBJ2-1,CASSPSYNEQFF,TGTGCCAGTAGTCCCTCCTACAATGAGCAGTTCTTC
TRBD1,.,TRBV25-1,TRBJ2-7,CASRTNRGPYEQYF,TGTGCCAGCAGAACTAACAGGGGACCTTACGAGCAGTACTTC
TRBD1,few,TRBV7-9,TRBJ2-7,CASSYDRGSYEQYF,TGTGCCAGCAGCTATGACAGGGGATCCTACGAGCAGTACTTC
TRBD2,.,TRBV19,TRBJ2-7,CASSSAGESYEQYF,TGTGCCAGTAGTAGTGCGGGAGAGTCCTACGAGCAGTACTTC
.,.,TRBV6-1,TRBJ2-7,CASSEDTYEQYF,TGTGCCAGCAGTGAAGATACCTACGAGCAGTACTTC
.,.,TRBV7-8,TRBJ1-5,CASSLAGYNQPQHF,TGTGCCAGCAGCTTAGCTGGGTACAATCAGCCCCAGCATTTT
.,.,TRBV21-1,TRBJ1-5,CASSKGAGSNQPQHF,TGTGCCAGCAGCAAAGGGGCAGGGAGCAATCAGCCCCAGCATTTT
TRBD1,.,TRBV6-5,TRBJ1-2,CASSYSGTGWDYGYTF,TGTGCCAGCAGTTACTCCGGGACAGGCTGGGACTATGGCTACACCTTC
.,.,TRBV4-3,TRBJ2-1,CASSQDTFGSTLEQFF,TGCGCCAGCAGCCAAGATACCTTTGGGAGCACTCTAGAGCAGTTCTTC